The 30 T cell receptor beta chains below were found in one sample sequenced in a study of response to subunit inactivated influenza vaccine (dated by TCRdb to 2016 to 2019). The library was obtained by RT-PCR. These reads were obtained on an Illumina HiSeq 2500. The raw public data were reprocessed by TCRdb itself: fastp quality trimming at Q25, MiXCR clonotype calling, in-frame beta chains only. Each entry is one CDR3 protein sequence, shown with its most common DNA and genes. In this sample the table shows about 800,000 distinct CDR3 sequences, 21% of which occur a single time. More than 8.5% of the sample lies in the top ten. The specimen comprised PBMCs from blood, sampled more than 4 days after vaccination. Receptor source: a man in his fifties who received an inactivated influenza vaccine. Donor details come from another sample of the same person, matched by shared clones.

The V and J genes are TRBV12-3 or TRBV12-4 and TRBJ1-1; D unclear. The CDR3 totals 15 residues. Trimming left V 7 bases short and J 1 base short, with 16 bases between. The CDR3 here is CASTCVEEANTEAFF. CDR3 nucleotides: TGTGCCAGCACCTGCGTGGAGGAGGCGAACACTGAAGCTTTCTTT.

In this sample, this clonotype turned up a few times. V is TRBV7-9 and J is TRBJ2-5; 8 bases agree with TRBD1. The germline V gene encodes CDR1 SEHNR and CDR2 FQNEAQ (reference sequence). The CDR3 runs 14 residues. V trimming: 5 bases; J trimming: 0 bases; junction bases outside the gene matches: 2. In DNA form, the CDR3 reads TGTGCCAGCAGCGTGGGACAGGACCAAGAGACCCAGTACTTC. It codes for CASSVGQDQETQYF.

This clonotype appeared a few times. Here the CDR3 DNA reads TGTGCCAGCAGTGAAGGGACTAGATACACCGGGGAGCTGTTTTTT. It encodes CASSEGTRYTGELFF. The J gene is TRBJ2-2, the V gene TRBV25-1; 8 bases are shared with TRBD2. V lost 2 bases, J lost 3 bases, and 2 bases stayed unmatched. Germline V gene data show CDR1 as MGHDK and CDR2 as SYGVNS. The CDR3 contains 15 residues.

This clonotype was observed a single time. The gene calls are TRBV6-5 and TRBJ2-1, with D possibly being TRBD1 or TRBD2 (5 bases each). The V gene lost 4 bases and the J gene lost 6 bases, with 19 bases spanning the gap. This CDR3 comprises 16 residues. Per the germline V gene, CDR1 is MNHEY and CDR2 is SVGAGI. The CDR3 loop is CASSWSGTATPNEQFF. DNA for the CDR3: TGTGCCAGCAGTTGGTCCGGGACGGCCACCCCCAATGAGCAGTTCTTC.

This clonotype was recorded many times. This chain connects TRBV7-2 to TRBJ2-3; 11 bases are a match to TRBD2. The junction had 7 bases not matched to a gene; V was cut back by 3 bases and J by 5 bases. CDR3 length: 16 residues. Per the germline V gene, CDR1 is SGHTA and CDR2 is FQGNSA. CDR3 in DNA: TGTGCCAGCAGCTTTACTAGCGGGAGTACGGGAGATACGCAGTATTTT. As protein: CASSFTSGSTGDTQYF.

The rearrangement uses TRBV6-5 and TRBJ2-7; 12 positions match TRBD2. The V segment lost 4 bases and the J segment 7 bases; nucleotides outside the gene matches: 8. The CDR3 consists of 15 residues. Germline V gene data show CDR1 as MNHEY and CDR2 as SVGAGI. CDR3 sequence reads: CASSSGLAGPREQYF. In DNA form, the CDR3 reads TGTGCCAGCAGTTCAGGACTAGCGGGACCTCGGGAGCAGTACTTC.

A few counts support this clonotype. Written as DNA, the CDR3 is TGCAGTGCTAGGCCTAGCGGGGGCCCTACCCACGAGCAGTTCTTC. It encodes CSARPSGGPTHEQFF. The V call is TRBV20-1, the J call TRBJ2-1; 10 bases align to TRBD2. Germline V lookup: CDR1 DFQATT, CDR2 SNEGSKA (reference sequence). The V and J ends lost 3 bases and 10 bases, in that order; junction bases with no gene match: 12. This CDR3 is 15 amino acids long.

The chain combines TRBV4-2 with TRBJ2-3; TRBD2 matches 8 bases. From germline, CDR1 is LGHNA and CDR2 YNFKEQ. The V and J ends lost 3 bases and 0 bases, in that order; junction bases with no gene match: 5. This CDR3 has 16 amino acids. CDR3 DNA sequence: TGTGCCAGCAGCCATAGTAGCGGGACTAGCACAGATACGCAGTATTTT. Translated, it gives CASSHSSGTSTDTQYF.

This clonotype showed up just a few times. This may come from a read error, since a much larger clone is one base off. V and J are TRBV12-3 or TRBV12-4 and TRBJ2-7; D is possibly TRBD1 (5 bases). Trimming took 5 bases from V and 3 from J, leaving 8 bases between them. CDR3 length: 12 residues. This CDR3 is CASSAQDYEQYF. The CDR3 DNA sequence: TGTGCCAGCAGTGCACAGGACTACGAGCAGTACTTC.

This clonotype was picked up many times. The chain has TRBV12-3 or TRBV12-4 and TRBJ2-7; no clear D. V was shortened by 5 bases and J by 2 bases, with 4 bases between the two germline ends. The CDR3 length is 11 residues. CDR3 in amino acids: CASSPTYEQYF. The CDR3, as DNA: TGTGCCAGCAGTCCTACCTACGAGCAGTACTTC.

This clonotype was counted a few times. This chain joins TRBV7-2 and TRBJ2-1; tentative D call: TRBD1 (6 bases). Germline values: CDR1 SGHTA, CDR2 FQGNSA. The CDR3 sequence is 14 residues long. The V and J ends lost 0 bases and 4 bases respectively, with 7 bases between them. The CDR3 coding sequence is TGTGCCAGCAGCTTAGCCCAGGGGTACAATGAGCAGTTCTTC. This gives the protein CASSLAQGYNEQFF.

This clonotype was detected only a few times. The rearrangement uses TRBV30 and TRBJ2-2, with D hard to call. V lost 2 bases to trimming and J lost 6 bases, with 13 bases between them. The CDR3 is 14 amino acids. Germline V gene sequence: CDR1 GTSNPN, CDR2 SVGIG (reference sequence). The CDR3 here is CAWSLRDRPGELFF. The DNA for the CDR3 is TGTGCCTGGAGTCTTAGGGATCGCCCCGGGGAGCTGTTTTTT.

The chain joins TRBV20-1 to TRBJ2-1, with D possibly TRBD2 on 5 matching bases. Germline CDR1 and CDR2: DFQATT and SNEGSKA (reference sequence). Trimming took 2 bases from V and 3 from J, leaving 11 bases between them. The CDR3 totals 14 residues. The CDR3, as DNA: TGCAGTGCTAGATGGACTTCAAGCTACAATGAGCAGTTCTTC. Its translation: CSARWTSSYNEQFF.

The chain recombines TRBV10-3 with TRBJ2-1, with 10 bases lining up with TRBD2. The CDR3 has 12 residues. Per germline, CDR1 ENHRY and CDR2 SYGVKD. Germline trimming cut 11 bases from V and 7 bases from J; bases unmatched to any gene: 5. The CDR3: CAGSGRGNEQFF. DNA for the CDR3: TGTGCCGGCAGCGGGAGGGGAAATGAGCAGTTCTTC.

This clonotype was observed a few times. This chain uses TRBV6-5 with TRBJ2-7; D unclear. The ends were cut back, 2 bases at V and 1 base at J, with 12 bases in the middle. CDR1 and CDR2 from the germline V gene are MNHEY and SVGAGI. The CDR3 is 15 amino acids. DNA for the CDR3: TGTGCCAGCAGTTACGATCAGAACCCATCCTACGAGCAGTACTTC. Encoded protein: CASSYDQNPSYEQYF.

The chain joins TRBV20-1 to TRBJ2-2, with D maybe TRBD2 (6 bases). Trimming removed 0 bases from V and 1 base from J, with 21 bases in between. CDR3 length equals 19 residues. Germline V gene lookup returns CDR1 DFQATT and CDR2 SNEGSKA (reference sequence). The CDR3 here is CSARELGLVGSWNTGELFF. CDR3 in DNA: TGCAGTGCTAGAGAATTGGGGCTGGTCGGGAGCTGGAACACCGGGGAGCTGTTTTTT.

This clonotype was recorded a few times. The gene calls are TRBV6-2 or TRBV6-3 and TRBJ2-3; 8 bases line up with TRBD1. The CDR3 extends over 15 amino acids. Per germline, CDR1 MNHEY and CDR2 SVGEGT. V trimming: 5 bases; J trimming: 1 base; junction bases outside the gene matches: 5. In nucleotides, the CDR3 is TGTGCCAGCAGTGACAGGGGACATGGCACAGATACGCAGTATTTT. Translating gives CASSDRGHGTDTQYF.

This clonotype has more than one count but fewer than ten. The chain employs TRBV20-1 and TRBJ2-7, with a possible D match to TRBD2 (6 bases). The CDR3 length is 11 residues. Trimming cost V 3 bases and J 12 bases, with 15 bases left between them. Per germline, CDR1 DFQATT and CDR2 SNEGSKA (reference sequence). The DNA for the CDR3 is TGCAGTGCTAGTGGGGAGGTCGGGAGGTACTTC. This codes for CSASGEVGRYF.

V gene TRBV2 combines with J gene TRBJ1-4; no firm D call. Deletions cut 4 bases from V and 3 bases from J, with 12 bases between. This CDR3 region has 15 residues. Per germline, CDR1 SNHLY and CDR2 FYNNEI. DNA for the CDR3: TGTGCCAGCAGTGCTTGGCAGGACCCTAATGAAAAACTGTTTTTT. It encodes CASSAWQDPNEKLFF.

This chain links TRBV29-1 with TRBJ2-7, with 9 bases matching TRBD1. Germline trimming cut 2 bases from V and 3 bases from J; bases unmatched to any gene: 8. The CDR3 length is 15 residues. Germline V gene lookup returns CDR1 SQVTM and CDR2 ANQGSEA. CDR3 DNA sequence: TGCAGCGTTGAATATCGGACAGGGGTGGACTACGAGCAGTACTTC. This codes for CSVEYRTGVDYEQYF.

Only a few counts were recorded for this clonotype. The chain combines TRBV5-1 with TRBJ1-1; D gene uncertain. The germline CDR1 and CDR2 sequences are SGHRS and YFSETQ. The CDR3 sequence is 15 residues long. Trimming took off 0 bases at V and 4 bases at J, with 13 bases between the two ends. CDR3 sequence: CASSLVGQAGTEAFF. The CDR3 DNA follows: TGCGCCAGCAGCTTGGTAGGGCAGGCGGGCACTGAAGCTTTCTTT.

This clonotype was seen repeatedly, ten times or more. The chain employs TRBV6-4 and TRBJ2-3; TRBD2 matches at 10 bases. This CDR3 contains 15 residues. Germline V CDR1 and CDR2: MRHNA, SNTAGT. V was pared by 5 bases and J by 2 bases, with 4 bases of the junction left unmatched. Written as DNA, the CDR3 is TGTGCCAGCAGTCTAGCGGGAGCCAACACAGATACGCAGTATTTT. Translation gives CASSLAGANTDTQYF.

This clonotype turned up a few times. This chain joins TRBV29-1 and TRBJ1-1; no firm D call. This CDR3 has 12 amino acids. V gave up 7 bases and J gave up 1 base, with 10 bases separating them. The germline V gene has CDR1 SQVTM and CDR2 ANQGSEA. The CDR3 protein is CSAGVGNTEAFF. DNA of the CDR3: TGCAGCGCCGGGGTAGGGAACACTGAAGCTTTCTTT.

In its sample, this clonotype was seen once. The V gene is TRBV6-5, the J gene TRBJ2-7; a weak D match, TRBD2 (7 bases). Per the germline V gene, CDR1 is MNHEY and CDR2 is SVGAGI. Trimming stripped 2 bases from V and 2 bases from J, with 13 bases between. This CDR3 has 15 residues. In DNA form, the CDR3 reads TGTGCCAGCAGTTACGGGGGGGGCCGAGCCTACGAGCAGTACTTC. Translated, it gives CASSYGGGRAYEQYF.

The chain is built from TRBV6-5 and TRBJ1-3, with D maybe TRBD1 (5 bases). The germline gives CDR1 MNHEY, CDR2 SVGAGI. The CDR3 has 16 amino acids. V was pared by 0 bases and J by 2 bases, with 11 bases between. The CDR3 DNA reads as TGTGCCAGCAGTTACTCGGTCACAGGTCCTGGAAACACCATATATTTT. Amino acids: CASSYSVTGPGNTIYF.

This clonotype has only a few counts. DNA for the CDR3: TGTGCCAGCAGCTTATCGATAACCGCGTTCTATGGCTACACCTTC. It is translated as CASSLSITAFYGYTF. The rearrangement joins TRBV13 to TRBJ1-2; D uncertain. This CDR3 is 15 amino acids long. V was trimmed by 2 bases and J by 4 bases, leaving 14 bases between them. Germline-derived CDR1 and CDR2 are PRHDT and FYEKMQ (reference sequence).

J is TRBJ2-7 and V is TRBV15, with 8 bases identical to TRBD2. The CDR3 loop spans 13 amino acids. V shed 6 bases and J 6 bases; nucleotides not matched to a gene: 7. Germline V lookup: CDR1 LNHNV, CDR2 YYDKDF (reference sequence). The CDR3: CATRRGELSEQYF. The CDR3 coding sequence is TGTGCCACCAGGCGGGGGGAACTAAGCGAGCAGTACTTC.

The V call is TRBV4-2, the J call TRBJ2-4; 7 bases are a match to TRBD1. The germline V gene encodes CDR1 LGHNA and CDR2 YNFKEQ. The ends lost 1 base at V and 2 bases at J; junction bases unmatched: 8. The CDR3 contains 17 residues. Here the CDR3 DNA reads TGTGCCAGCAGCCAAGGGCAGCGACAGGGCCCCAAAAACATTCAGTACTTC. Encoded protein: CASSQGQRQGPKNIQYF.

This chain uses TRBV6-2 or TRBV6-3 with TRBJ2-5; TRBD2 might be the D (6 bases). V gave up 0 bases and J gave up 2 bases, with 10 bases separating them. CDR1 MNHEY and CDR2 SVGEGT come from the germline V gene. CDR3 length equals 15 residues. This CDR3 is CASSYSPGDQETQYF. In nucleotides, the CDR3 is TGTGCCAGCAGTTACTCGCCGGGAGATCAAGAGACCCAGTACTTC.

This clonotype was seen at least ten times. The chain carries TRBV12-3 or TRBV12-4 and TRBJ2-2; D might be TRBD1 (6 bases). V was cut by 2 bases and J by 4 bases, with 8 bases left in between. The CDR3 is 14 amino acids. CDR3 nucleotides: TGTGCCAGCAGTTTATCAGGGGCCACCGGGGAGCTGTTTTTT. Encoded protein: CASSLSGATGELFF.